The TCR beta chain under discussion was sequenced for a study of response to subunit inactivated influenza vaccine. Whole-study results and caveats: Every seasonal influenza vaccination brings in few new T cells, the authors suggested.

Each CDR3 protein is one row after TCRdb ran MiXCR on the RT-PCR reads. The sample has a few hundred thousand distinct CDR3 sequences, 12% seen once. The CDR3 runs to 17 residues. CDR1 is DFQATT and CDR2 is SNEGSKA in the germline V gene (reference sequence). A few counts support this clonotype. Its specificity is unknown. One end of the junction fails to match germline, which may point to a read error. The sequence was collected from a man aged 50 or older who received an inactivated influenza vaccine. The V gene is TRBV20-1, the J gene TRBJ2-3; 9 nucleotides align to TRBD2. Sequencing used non-naive T cells sorted from PBMCs, obtained about 14 days before vaccination. The CDR3 sequence: CCATSRLAGEITDTQYF. The CDR3, as DNA: TGCTGTGCTACCTCCCGCTTAGCGGGGGAGATCACAGATACGCAGTATTTT.